What follows are 23 T cell receptor beta chains derived from one specimen sequenced in a study of T cell repertoires in cytomegalovirus infection (dated by TCRdb to about 2019). Sequencer: Illumina HiSeq 1500. TCRdb ran its own pipeline on the public reads, namely fastp trimming at Q25 and MiXCR clone calling, and kept in-frame beta chains. Identical CDR3 proteins give one entry, which carries the most common genes and DNA. The sample table contains 200,000 to 250,000 distinct CDR3 sequences; only one count was recorded for about 20% of them. Clones ranked in the top ten supply about 18% of the sample. Sample: CD8+ T cells from PBMCs. Receptors were obtained from a human donor in good health (CMV status not recorded). Some clones in this sample may be carry-over from other donors' samples.

This clonotype turned up a few times. The CDR3 sequence is CASSSPLDSKDEAFF. The CDR3 DNA is TGTGCCAGCAGCTCACCCCTGGACAGCAAAGATGAAGCTTTCTTT. V gene TRBV7-6 combines with J gene TRBJ1-1; the D gene is possibly TRBD1 (6 bases). The CDR3 is 15 residues long. Germline V CDR1 and CDR2: SGHVS, FNYEAQ. Trimming removed 4 bases from V and 7 bases from J, with 19 bases in between.

This clonotype was seen more than once but under ten times. This chain links TRBV12-3 or TRBV12-4 with TRBJ2-1, with TRBD2 matching 12 bases. This CDR3 contains 15 residues. Trimming took 4 bases from V and 9 from J; bases not matched to a gene: 7. CDR3 coding DNA: TGTGCCAGCAGTTGGACTAGCGGGGTGGGCAGTGAGCAGTTCTTC. Translated, it gives CASSWTSGVGSEQFF.

This clonotype was seen a handful of times. This chain uses TRBV5-6 with TRBJ2-1; no clear D gene. The CDR3 consists of 13 residues. Germline values: CDR1 SGHDT, CDR2 YYEEEE. V was trimmed by 4 bases and J by 2 bases, leaving 7 bases between them. Here the CDR3 reads CASSSFPYNEQFF. The CDR3, as DNA: TGTGCCAGCAGCAGCTTTCCCTACAATGAGCAGTTCTTC.

Only one count was recorded for this clonotype. V gene TRBV7-4 combines with J gene TRBJ1-3, with D uncertain. V lost 5 bases and J 0 bases, leaving 11 bases between the germline ends. The germline V gene encodes CDR1 SGHVT and CDR2 SQSDAQ. The CDR3 is made up of 15 amino acids. The chain's CDR3 is CASSPRSDSGNTIYF. CDR3 nucleotides: TGTGCCAGCAGCCCTCGGTCGGACTCTGGAAACACCATATATTTT.

This clonotype was found many times. The gene calls are TRBV7-8 and TRBJ1-1, with D perhaps matching TRBD1 (5 bases). CDR1 SGHVS and CDR2 FQNEAQ come from the germline V gene. The V and J ends lost 6 bases and 5 bases respectively, with 19 bases between them. The CDR3 covers 15 residues. The CDR3 loop reads CASSLLGGGRTEAFF. CDR3 in DNA: TGTGCCAGCAGTCTTCTCGGGGGTGGGAGGACTGAAGCTTTCTTT.

The sample holds one count of this clonotype. CDR3 coding DNA: TGTGCACGAAAGGGGGGAGGCGTGAACACTGAAGCTTTCTTT. It encodes CARKGGGVNTEAFF. The chain combines TRBV2 with TRBJ1-1; a weak D match, TRBD1 (6 bases). There are 14 residues in the CDR3. In germline, CDR1 is SNHLY, CDR2 FYNNEI.

The CDR3 sequence is CAVEPNTGELFF. In DNA, the CDR3 is TGTGCTGTAGAGCCAAATACCGGGGAGCTGTTTTTT. This rearrangement joins TRBV11-2 to TRBJ2-2; D unclear. Germline-derived CDR1 and CDR2 are SGHAT and FQNNGV. The CDR3 is made up of 12 amino acids.

This rearrangement joins TRBV5-1 to TRBJ1-1; D possibly corresponds to TRBD1 (5 bases). Between the trimmed V and J ends, which lost 2 bases and 3 bases, there was a span of 8 bases. Germline CDR1 SGHRS, CDR2 YFSETQ. The CDR3 runs to 13 residues. The DNA for the CDR3 is TGCGCCAGCAGCTTAGGGGAATACACTGAAGCTTTCTTT. It codes for CASSLGEYTEAFF.

This clonotype came up a few times. The CDR3 region has the DNA TGTGCCAGCAGCTTGGTAACAGATCAAGAGACCCAGTACTTC. It codes for CASSLVTDQETQYF. The chain has TRBV5-4 and TRBJ2-5; unclear D gene. The CDR3 loop spans 14 amino acids. V was pared by 0 bases and J by 2 bases, with 8 bases between. CDR1 and CDR2 from the germline V gene are SGHNT and YYREEE (reference sequence).

The V gene is TRBV6-8, the J gene TRBJ1-1; tentatively, D is TRBD1 (6 bases). CDR3 length: 12 amino acids. Per the germline V gene, CDR1 is MNHGY and CDR2 is SAAAGT. Trimming left V 2 bases short and J 10 bases short, with 11 bases between. The CDR3 DNA reads TGTGCCAGCAGTTACGGCCAGGGGACAGCTTTCTTT. As protein: CASSYGQGTAFF.

This clonotype was detected only a few times. The chain links TRBV6-2 or TRBV6-3 to TRBJ2-1; D unresolved. CDR1 is MNHEY, CDR2 SVGEGT, per germline. V lost 2 bases to trimming and J lost 8 bases, with 7 bases between them. CDR3 size: 12 residues. CDR3 protein: CASSYGLHEQFF. In nucleotides, the CDR3 is TGTGCCAGCAGTTACGGGCTTCATGAGCAGTTCTTC.

This clonotype was recorded at least ten times. V and J are TRBV12-3 or TRBV12-4 and TRBJ2-1; 7 bases agree with TRBD1. There are 16 residues in the CDR3. V lost 6 bases and J lost 0; bases outside the gene matches: 8. The CDR3 region has the DNA TGTGCCAGCAGCTTGGGACAGACCGTCTCCTACAATGAGCAGTTCTTC. It codes for CASSLGQTVSYNEQFF.

As concerns this clonotype: This may come from a read error, since a much larger clone is one base off. This chain connects TRBV7-8 to TRBJ1-1; D remains unclear. V was trimmed by 3 bases and J by 5 bases, leaving 10 bases between them. Germline CDR1 and CDR2: SGHVS and FQNEAQ. The CDR3 has 13 amino acids. This CDR3 reads CASSFRPKTEAFF. CDR3 DNA: TGTGCCAGCAGCTTTAGGCCGAAGACTGAAGCTTTCTTT.

This sequence joins TRBV20-1 and TRBJ2-5; the D gene is possibly TRBD2 (5 bases). The CDR3 length is 15 residues. CDR1 is DFQATT and CDR2 is SNEGSKA in the germline V gene (reference sequence). With 2 bases removed from V and 0 bases from J, the gap between germline ends came to 13 bases. DNA of the CDR3: TGCAGTGCTAGACATCCAAGGGAGTACCAAGAGACCCAGTACTTC. Amino acid sequence: CSARHPREYQETQYF.

This clonotype was recorded once. V usage is TRBV29-1 and J usage is TRBJ1-5, with D perhaps TRBD1 (5 bases). This CDR3 spans 13 amino acids. V was clipped by 7 bases and J by 6 bases, with 16 bases between them. CDR1 and CDR2 from the germline V gene are SQVTM and ANQGSEA. CDR3 residues: CSAPTATVQPQHF. The CDR3 coding sequence is TGCAGCGCCCCGACAGCGACGGTTCAGCCCCAGCATTTT. The full variable domain, rest sourced from reference TRBV29-1 and TRBJ1-5, is SAVISQKPSRDICQRGTSLTIQCQVDSQVTMMFWYRQQPGQSLTLIATANQGSEATYESGFVIDKFPISRPNLTFSTLTVSNMSPEDSSIYLCSAPTATVQPQHFGDGTRLSIL.

This clonotype was seen ten or more times. This chain joins TRBV2 and TRBJ2-5, with D maybe TRBD2 (6 bases). V was trimmed by 6 bases and J by 0 bases, leaving 14 bases between them. CDR3 length: 15 residues. The germline gives CDR1 SNHLY, CDR2 FYNNEI. The DNA for the CDR3 is TGTGCCAGCAGCGGGCAGGGAGGCTACCAAGAGACCCAGTACTTC. It specifies CASSGQGGYQETQYF.

This clonotype was seen ten or more times. The V gene is TRBV7-6, the J gene TRBJ2-3, with no clear D. This CDR3 is built from 11 residues. V lost 5 bases, J lost 2 bases, and 2 bases lay in between. Germline lookup yields CDR1 SGHVS and CDR2 FNYEAQ. CDR3 sequence reads: CASSATDTQYF. The DNA of the CDR3 is TGTGCCAGCAGCGCCACAGATACGCAGTATTTT.

The V and J genes are TRBV7-9 and TRBJ1-1; 10 nucleotides align to TRBD1. After removal of 5 bases from V and 3 bases from J, the junction contained 6 bases not matched to a gene. The CDR3 contains 15 residues. Germline CDR1 is SEHNR and CDR2 is FQNEAQ (reference sequence). CDR3 nucleotides: TGTGCCAGCAGCCCGCGACAGGGGGCGGACACTGAAGCTTTCTTT. Protein sequence: CASSPRQGADTEAFF. The entire variable domain, with the rest obtained from reference TRBV7-9 and TRBJ1-1, is as follows: DTGVSQNPRHKITKRGQNVTFRCDPISEHNRLYWYRQTLGQGPEFLTYFQNEAQLEKSRLLSDRFSAERPKGSFSTLEIQRTEQGDSAMYLCASSPRQGADTEAFFGQGTRLTVV.

J is TRBJ2-7 and V is TRBV7-9, with D tentatively TRBD2 (6 bases). The CDR3 loop spans 13 amino acids. V shed 8 bases and J shed 0 bases, with 11 bases lying between them. CDR1 and CDR2 from the germline V gene are SEHNR and FQNEAQ (reference sequence). The CDR3: CASGTESSYEQYF. The DNA for the CDR3 is TGTGCCAGCGGGACTGAGAGCTCCTACGAGCAGTACTTC.

This clonotype was recorded at least ten times. The CDR3 nucleotides are TGTGCCAGCAGCTGGACAGGGGGAACTAATGAAAAACTGTTTTTT. Its protein is CASSWTGGTNEKLFF. This sequence joins TRBV7-2 and TRBJ1-4; 10 bases align to TRBD1. The germline V gene has CDR1 SGHTA and CDR2 FQGNSA. The CDR3 is made up of 15 amino acids. J was trimmed by 1 base and V by 4 bases; bases with no gene match: 0.

This clonotype was detected ten times or more. The gene calls are TRBV11-2 and TRBJ2-1, with D uncertain. Germline assignment: CDR1 SGHAT and CDR2 FQNNGV. Trimming took 2 bases from V and 0 from J, leaving 5 bases between them. This CDR3 is built from 14 residues. The CDR3 nucleotides are TGTGCCAGCAGCTTACTGGGCTCCTACAATGAGCAGTTCTTC. Its translation is CASSLLGSYNEQFF.

This clonotype has a single count. The V call is TRBV12-3 or TRBV12-4, the J call TRBJ2-7; D is undetermined. This CDR3 contains 12 residues. V shed 5 bases and J shed 6 bases, with 11 bases lying between them. DNA for the CDR3: TGTGCCAGCAGTATAAGAGCCGGCGAGCAGTACTTC. It is translated as CASSIRAGEQYF.

This clonotype has a handful of counts. The V gene is TRBV4-2, the J gene TRBJ2-3; no clear D gene. The CDR3 has 17 residues. Trimming removed 0 bases from V and 0 bases from J, with 13 bases in between. CDR1 LGHNA and CDR2 YNFKEQ come from the germline V gene. CDR3 amino acids: CASSQEGPISSTDTQYF. The CDR3 DNA reads as TGTGCCAGCAGCCAAGAAGGACCTATTTCTAGCACAGATACGCAGTATTTT.